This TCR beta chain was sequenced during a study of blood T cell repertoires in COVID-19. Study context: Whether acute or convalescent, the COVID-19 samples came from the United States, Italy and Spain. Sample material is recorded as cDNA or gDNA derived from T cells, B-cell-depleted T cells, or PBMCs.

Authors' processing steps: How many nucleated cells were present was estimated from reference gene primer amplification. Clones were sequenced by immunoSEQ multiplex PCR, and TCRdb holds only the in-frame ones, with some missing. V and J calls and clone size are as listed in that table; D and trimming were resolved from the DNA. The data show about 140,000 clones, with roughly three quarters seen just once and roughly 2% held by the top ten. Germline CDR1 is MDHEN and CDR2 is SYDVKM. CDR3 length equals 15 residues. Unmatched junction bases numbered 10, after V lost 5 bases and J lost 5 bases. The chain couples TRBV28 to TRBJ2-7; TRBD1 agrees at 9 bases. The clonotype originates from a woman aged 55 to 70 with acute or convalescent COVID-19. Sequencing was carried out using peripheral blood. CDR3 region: CASSPTTGGIDEQYF. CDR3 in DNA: TGTGCCAGCAGTCCCACGACAGGGGGGATCGACGAGCAGTACTTC.